This record covers a single TCR beta chain. Its specificity is unknown. Libraries were prepared by immunoSEQ multiplex PCR; TCRdb keeps only in-frame clonotypes and omits some of them. The data contain over 55,000 clones, around 80% of them singletons. The sample originates from a study of radiation and T cells in renal cell carcinoma. Study conclusions and caveats: No pretreatment tumor biopsies were available for baseline clonotypes.

The time point denotes: blood 2 weeks post-SBRT. Treatment: 15 Gy SBRT to primary tumor, nephrectomy 4 weeks later. The sample consisted of blood, taken from a patient whose treatment included radiotherapy and nephrectomy. This TCR derives from a man in his sixties with renal cell carcinoma.

CDR3 nucleotide sequence: TGTGCCAGCAGCTCCACCGGGACTTATGAGACCCAGTACTTC. Translating it yields CASSSTGTYETQYF. The rearrangement uses TRBV7-7 and TRBJ2-5; a weak D match, TRBD2 (6 bases). This CDR3 has 14 amino acids. Looked up from germline, CDR1 is SSHAT and CDR2 is FNYEAQ (reference sequence). The V gene lost 4 bases and the J gene lost 5 bases, with 14 bases spanning the gap. Looking up the rest from reference TRBV7-7 and TRBJ2-5 gives the full variable domain: GAGVSQSPRYKVTKRGQDVTLRCDPISSHATLYWYQQALGQGPEFLTYFNYEAQPDKSGLPSDRFSAERPEGSISTLTIQRTEQRDSAMYRCASSSTGTYETQYFGPGTRLLVL.